The T cell receptor (beta chain) under discussion was sequenced for a study of cytomegalovirus exposure and HLA in healthy donors. Clones were sequenced by immunoSEQ multiplex PCR, and TCRdb holds only the in-frame ones, with some missing. The sample lists fewer than 200,000 clones, about 90% occurring once. Turning to this clone: Its cognate antigen is unknown.

Trimming left V 5 bases short and J 2 bases short, with 6 bases between. The CDR3 is made up of 12 amino acids. Germline CDR1 and CDR2: LNHDA and SQIVND (reference sequence). General study results and limits: The tendency of first-cohort TCR clusters to co-occur in the 120 validation repertoires was identified by a subsequent analysis.

The chain joins TRBV19 to TRBJ1-1; D remains unclear. Input material: PBMCs. The TCR originated in a young woman in good health and CMV-seropositive. CDR3 in amino acids: CASSETNTEAFF. The CDR3 nucleotides are TGTGCCAGTAGTGAGACAAACACTGAAGCTTTCTTT.